Listed below are T cell receptor beta chains from one sample, sequenced in a study of molecular identifiers for immune sequencing clone quantification. TCRdb called the PCR reads again in MiXCR, with one record for every CDR3 protein. The sample records about 36,000 distinct CDR3 sequences, around 18% being singletons. Sequencing was carried out using naive CD8+ T cells from blood, with Jurkat cell RNA spiked in. The receptors derive from a human donor in good health. Some libraries in this study had Jurkat cell RNA spiked in. The CDR3 runs from the conserved cysteine through the conserved F or W. Each record gives: J gene, clone size, D gene, V gene, CDR3 DNA, CDR3 protein. A D gene is named only where the DNA matches it firmly. Not all rows give a size; the values are once, few, many and, for expanded clones, a class.

>TRBJ2-7|many|TRBD2|TRBV29-1
TGCAGCGTTGAAGGGGGGAGGGGCTACGAGCAGTACTTC
CSVEGGRGYEQYF
>TRBJ2-7|many|-|TRBV4-3
TGCGCCAGCAGCCCGGGACTGCACTACGAGCAGTACTTC
CASSPGLHYEQYF
>TRBJ2-7|few|-|TRBV5-6
TGTGCCAGCAGCTTCCTCGGCAACACCAACGAGCAGTACTTC
CASSFLGNTNEQYF
>TRBJ2-7|-|TRBD1|TRBV14
TGTGCCAGCAGCCAACAGACAGGGGGCCCCTACGAGCAGTACTTC
CASSQQTGGPYEQYF
>TRBJ2-1|many|TRBD2|TRBV28
TGTGCCAGCAGGGCTCCCGGGCTAGCGGGATTCTATGAGCAGTTCTTC
CASRAPGLAGFYEQFF
>TRBJ2-3|many|-|TRBV5-4
TGTGCCAGCAGCCTTACACTCACAGATACGCAGTATTTT
CASSLTLTDTQYF
>TRBJ1-1|-|-|TRBV15
TGTGCCACCAGCAGAGATCGACGGGGCCCCAGTACCTCTGGGGCTTTCTTT
CATSRDRRGPSTSGAFF
>TRBJ2-7|many|-|TRBV7-9
TGTGCCAGCAGCTTAGCACAAACCTACGAGCAGTACTTC
CASSLAQTYEQYF
>TRBJ2-7|many|-|TRBV10-3
TGTGCCATCAGTGAGTCGGGACGGGCGCCGCTTCCCTACGAGCAGTACTTC
CAISESGRAPLPYEQYF
>TRBJ2-1|many|-|TRBV9
TGTGCCAGCAGCGTATCCGGGACCTTGGGTGAGCAGTTCTTC
CASSVSGTLGEQFF
>TRBJ2-2|-|TRBD1|TRBV6-1
TGTGCCAGCAGTGACTTAACAGGGGTCGGGGAGCTGTTTTTT
CASSDLTGVGELFF
>TRBJ2-5|many|-|TRBV21-1
TGTGCCAGCAGCAAAGGACAGGATTCCCCGGGCATTAAAGAGACCCAGTACTTC
CASSKGQDSPGIKETQYF
>TRBJ1-4|many|-|TRBV28
TGTGCCAGCAGTCCCGAGGAGGAGTCTAATGAAAAACTGTTTTTT
CASSPEEESNEKLFF
>TRBJ2-1|many|-|TRBV14
TGTGCCAGCAGCCAAGGGGGCTATGAGCAGTTCTTC
CASSQGGYEQFF
>TRBJ2-5|-|TRBD2|TRBV4-3
TGCGCCAGCAGCCAAGATCAAGGTTGGGGCGGGAGGACAGAGACCCAGTACTTC
CASSQDQGWGGRTETQYF
>TRBJ2-5|-|-|TRBV15
TGTGCCACCAACAGAGGATCGGGACGGGAGACCCAGTACTTC
CATNRGSGRETQYF
>TRBJ2-1|medium-sized|-|TRBV7-3
TGTGCCAGCAGCTTAGGGGACAATGAGCAGTTCTTC
CASSLGDNEQFF
>TRBJ1-1|many|-|TRBV28
TGTGCCAGCAATGGGGGGTTTCTCACTGAAGCTTTCTTT
CASNGGFLTEAFF
>TRBJ2-1|-|TRBD2|TRBV19
TGTGCCAGTAGTATGTTAGCGGGAGCTTTCGATGAGCAGTTCTTC
CASSMLAGAFDEQFF
>TRBJ1-1|-|-|TRBV28
TGTGCCAGCAGTTTGGGTTTGTTTCAGAACACTGAAGATTTCTTT
CASSLGLFQNTEDFF
>TRBJ2-7|many|-|TRBV10-3
TGTGCCATCAGCTATGGACCCTACGAGCAGTACTTC
CAISYGPYEQYF
>TRBJ2-1|many|-|TRBV20-1
TGCAGTGCTGTCGGCCCCTCCAATGAGCAGTTCTTC
CSAVGPSNEQFF
>TRBJ2-1|many|-|TRBV6-4
TGTGCCAGCAGCCGGGGATGGGCGGGATACAATGAGCAGTTCTTC
CASSRGWAGYNEQFF
>TRBJ2-5|few|-|TRBV6-5
TGTGCCAGCAGTTACCCGGATTCGGAGACCCAGTACTTC
CASSYPDSETQYF
>TRBJ2-5|many|TRBD1|TRBV5-6
TGTGCCAGCAGCTTGGTGGGGACAGGGGAAGAGACCCAGTACTTC
CASSLVGTGEETQYF
>TRBJ2-7|many|TRBD1|TRBV12-3/TRBV12-4
TGTGCCAGCAGTTCTTCCGGGACAGGGGGCGAGCAGTACTTC
CASSSSGTGGEQYF
>TRBJ2-5|many|-|TRBV7-9
TGTGCCAGCAGGGGTGGGGGCGGAGAGACCCAGTACTTC
CASRGGGGETQYF
>TRBJ2-7|many|-|TRBV7-2
TGTGCCAGCAGCTCGGTCTTGGATACCCGGCGAGTTTACGAGCAGTACTTC
CASSSVLDTRRVYEQYF
>TRBJ1-4|many|-|TRBV29-1
TGCAGCGTTGATGATGGACTTGGAAAACTGTTTTTT
CSVDDGLGKLFF
>TRBJ1-2|many|-|TRBV27
TGTGCCAGCAGTTCCATAATCGGGGCTAACTATGGCTACACCTTC
CASSSIIGANYGYTF
>TRBJ2-5|many|TRBD2|TRBV28
TGTGCCAGCAGCCCAGGACTAGCGGGGCCGAGGGAGTTACAAGAGACCCAGTACTTC
CASSPGLAGPRELQETQYF
>TRBJ2-7|many|TRBD1|TRBV4-2
TGTGCCAGCAGCCAAGGGACAGGGGGCCTTCAAGAGCAGTACTTC
CASSQGTGGLQEQYF
>TRBJ2-1|many|-|TRBV7-9
TGTGCCAGCAGCTTAGTACGGCCGGGAACCCTCTACAATGAGCAGTTCTTC
CASSLVRPGTLYNEQFF
>TRBJ2-5|-|-|TRBV24-1
TGTGCCACCAGTGATTTCACAGGGTCCGGGGAAGAGACCCAGTACTTC
CATSDFTGSGEETQYF
>TRBJ1-1|many|-|TRBV11-2
TGTGCCAGCAGCAGGGTGGCGGTGAACACTGAAGCTTTCTTT
CASSRVAVNTEAFF
>TRBJ2-1|-|TRBD2|TRBV18
TGTGCCAGCTCCCTCGGGACTAGCGGGAGGATTGATGAGCAGTTCTTC
CASSLGTSGRIDEQFF
>TRBJ2-7|few|TRBD2|TRBV2
TGTGCCAGCAGACAGACTAGCGTCGCATCCTACGAGCAGTACTTC
CASRQTSVASYEQYF
>TRBJ1-5|-|-|TRBV28
TGTGCCAGCAGCCTCCGGCAGGGAGGTCAGCCCCAGCATTTT
CASSLRQGGQPQHF
>TRBJ2-2|many|-|TRBV14
TGTGCCAGCAGCCAATTACTCACCGGGGAGCTGTTTTTT
CASSQLLTGELFF
>TRBJ2-5|-|-|TRBV7-6
TGTGCCAGCAGCTTAGTCTCGGAGTGGACGACTAAAGAGACCCAGTACTTC
CASSLVSEWTTKETQYF
>TRBJ2-7|-|TRBD2|TRBV3-1
TGTGCCAGCAGCCAAAGGGACTGGGGGGACTATGAACAGTACTTC
CASSQRDWGDYEQYF
>TRBJ1-1|medium-sized|-|TRBV13
TGTGCCAGCAGCATCCTACAGGGCCCGGGAGCTTTCTTT
CASSILQGPGAFF
>TRBJ2-3|many|-|TRBV29-1
TGCAGCGTCCCCGGTCGGGGTCCCTCTCCTACTAGCACAGATACGCAGTATTTT
CSVPGRGPSPTSTDTQYF
>TRBJ1-1|many|-|TRBV6-2/TRBV6-3
TGTGCCAGCAGTTACGGACATATAAACACTGAAGCTTTCTTT
CASSYGHINTEAFF
>TRBJ2-1|medium-sized|-|TRBV20-1
TGCAGTGCCCCCCTCTTCGGGTTCGAAGGGCCCTACAATGAGCAGTTCTTC
CSAPLFGFEGPYNEQFF
>TRBJ2-7|once|-|TRBV7-6
TGTGCCAGCAGCTTAGGGGACGGCAGAACCTACGAGCAGTACTTC
CASSLGDGRTYEQYF